This TCR beta chain comes out of a study of Ad26.COV2.S vaccination and SARS-CoV-2 variants. The treatment denotes: around 19 received Ad26.COV2.S at low or high dose, single or two shots; several received placebo; per-sample allocation not given. Sampling occurred on day 63 after the first vaccine or placebo injection. It was an adult aged 18-55 years in Boston who was the donor. Profiling relied on immunoSEQ multiplex PCR, and the TCRdb table lists in-frame clones only, not all of them. This repertoire shows 300,000 to 350,000 clones, 75% to 90% found once; its top ten account for about 5%. Note on this clone: Its target is unknown.

The CDR3 contains 13 residues. Germline V gene data show CDR1 as LGHNA and CDR2 as YSLEER. Trimming cost V 0 bases and J 8 bases, with 8 bases left between them. Overall study results and limits: Total T cell responses were possibly underestimated by TCR breadth and depth analyses.

The receptor was derived from a person aged 18-60 years who received the Ad26.COV2.S COVID-19 vaccine or a placebo. This chain uses TRBV4-3 with TRBJ2-1, with D uncertain. The material sequenced was peripheral blood, taken in a trial of Ad26.COV2.S vaccine versus placebo. For the CDR3, the DNA is TGCGCCAGCAGCCAAGAAACCGTATATGAGCAGTTCTTC. Protein: CASSQETVYEQFF.